This T cell receptor (beta chain) was sequenced during a study of CD8+CD57+ T cells in acquired aplastic anemia (dated by TCRdb to the late 2010s). Background on the whole study: Extracted DNA from sorted CD4+ and CD8+ cells averaged around 3.4 ug, ranging from roughly 0.2 to 30 ug. CD8+CD57+ expansion was defined as a frequency above the mean frequency observed in healthy subjects. Summary of the overall study and its limitations: CD8+ Simpson's diversity did not differ significantly between patients and healthy controls (P=0.060). Twenty-nine CD8+ CDR3 sequences were shared between patients and controls but appeared highly expressed in patients and within their immunodominant clones.

CDR1 is given as DFQATT and CDR2 as SNEGSKA, both from the germline V gene (reference sequence). V lost 0 bases and J lost 0 bases; the stretch between them is 3 bases long. From cysteine to phenylalanine, the CDR3 is 13 amino acids long. CDR3 DNA is the only sequence kept; it has 39 bases, read in frame from the first base. Patients chosen for sequencing had shown expansion of CD8+CD57+ cells by flow cytometry. Every patient had severe acquired aplastic anemia, diagnosed using the International Study of Aplastic Anemia and Agranulocytosis and Camitta criteria. No therapy had been received by the patients at the time of blood sampling. The study deep-sequenced TCR repertoires of sorted CD4+ and CD8+ blood T cells from severe aplastic anemia patients and healthy subjects. In the USA, patient enrollment took place under clinicaltrials.gov protocols 00001620, 01623167, 00001397, 00071045, 00081523 and 00961064. Ficoll-Paque density gradient centrifugation was used to isolate peripheral blood mononuclear cells. Before DNA was extracted, CD4+ and CD8+ T cells were sorted using either FACS or magnetic beads.

About this clonotype itself: It lacks a known antigen. Base qualities are not recorded, but no much larger clone differs from it by a single base.

TCR beta VDJ combination and CDR3 sequence profiling used genomic DNA as the template. An Illumina HiSeq 2000 was used for TCR repertoire sequencing. In the source study's methods: Repertoire assessment relied on Simpson's diversity index, CDR3 size and DJ length profiles, and TRBV/TRBJ rearrangement plots. The immunodominant clone was defined as the most abundant DNA sequence in deep sequencing data. CDR3 amino acid sequences were checked for sharing between subjects and were compared against published repertoires and the VDJdb database. TCRdb cleaned the public reads at Q25 with fastp, built clones with MiXCR and kept in-frame beta chains. Each entry is one CDR3 protein sequence, shown with its most common DNA and genes. TCRdb, not the authors, supplied the V and J calls. The sample table records approximately 95,000 distinct CDR3 sequences; 55% to 80% of these occur just once. Less than 75% of the sample comes from the top ten.

This sequence uses TRBV20-1 and TRBJ1-5; a confident D gene designation cannot be given. This receptor was taken from a human donor with aplastic anemia. Sequencing was performed on sorted CD4+, CD8+, or CD8+CD57+ T cells (not recorded which) from PBMCs. DNA sequence: TGCAGTGCTAGAGAGGGTAGCAATCAGCCCCAGCATTTT. Translated, this gives CSAREGSNQPQHF.